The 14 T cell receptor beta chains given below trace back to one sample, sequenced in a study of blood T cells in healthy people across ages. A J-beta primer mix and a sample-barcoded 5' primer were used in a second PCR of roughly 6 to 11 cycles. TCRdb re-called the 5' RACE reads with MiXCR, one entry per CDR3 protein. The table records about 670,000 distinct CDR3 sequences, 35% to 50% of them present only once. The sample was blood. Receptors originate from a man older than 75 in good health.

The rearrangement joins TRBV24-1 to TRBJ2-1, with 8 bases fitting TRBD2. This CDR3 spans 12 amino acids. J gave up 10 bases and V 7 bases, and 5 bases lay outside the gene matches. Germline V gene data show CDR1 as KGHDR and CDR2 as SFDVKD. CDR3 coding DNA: TGTGCCACCAGGGGAGGCGGGAGGGAGCAGTTCTTC. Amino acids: CATRGGGREQFF.

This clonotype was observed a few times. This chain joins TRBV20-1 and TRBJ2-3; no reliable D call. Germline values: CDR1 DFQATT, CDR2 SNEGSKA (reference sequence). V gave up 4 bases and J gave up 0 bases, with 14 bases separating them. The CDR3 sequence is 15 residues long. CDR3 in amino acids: CSATYRSYSTDTQYF. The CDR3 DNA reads TGCAGTGCTACATACCGGAGCTATAGCACAGATACGCAGTATTTT.

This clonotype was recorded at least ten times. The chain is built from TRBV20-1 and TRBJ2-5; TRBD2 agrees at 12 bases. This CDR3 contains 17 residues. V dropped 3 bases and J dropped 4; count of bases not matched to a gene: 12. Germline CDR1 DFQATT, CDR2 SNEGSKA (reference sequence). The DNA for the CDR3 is TGCAGTGCTAGGTGGCTAGCGGGAGGGCCGGGGGTAGAGACCCAGTACTTC. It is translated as CSARWLAGGPGVETQYF.

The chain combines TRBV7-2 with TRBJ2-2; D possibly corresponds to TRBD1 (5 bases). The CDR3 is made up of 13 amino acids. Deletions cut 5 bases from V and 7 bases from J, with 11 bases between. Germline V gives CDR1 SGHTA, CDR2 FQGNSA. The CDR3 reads CASSPRDNGELFF. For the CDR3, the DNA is TGTGCCAGCAGCCCCAGGGATAACGGGGAGCTGTTTTTT. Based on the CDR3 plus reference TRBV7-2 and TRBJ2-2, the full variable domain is GAGVSQSPSNKVTEKGKDVELRCDPISGHTALYWYRQSLGQGLEFLIYFQGNSAPDKSGLPSDRFSAERTGGSVSTLTIQRTQQEDSAVYLCASSPRDNGELFFGEGSRLTVL.

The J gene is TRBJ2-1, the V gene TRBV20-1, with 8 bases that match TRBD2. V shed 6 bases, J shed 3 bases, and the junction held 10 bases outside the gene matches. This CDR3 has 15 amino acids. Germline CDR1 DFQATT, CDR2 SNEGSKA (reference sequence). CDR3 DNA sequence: TGCAGTGCGAATGCCGGGACTAGGATCTACAATGAGCAGTTCTTC. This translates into CSANAGTRIYNEQFF.

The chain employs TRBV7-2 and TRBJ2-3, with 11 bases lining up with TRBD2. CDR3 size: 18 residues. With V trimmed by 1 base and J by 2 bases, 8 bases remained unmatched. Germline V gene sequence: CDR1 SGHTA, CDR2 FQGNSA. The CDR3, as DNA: TGTGCCAGCAGCTTAGGTCCCCGACTAGCGGGGTCCACAGATACGCAGTATTTT. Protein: CASSLGPRLAGSTDTQYF.

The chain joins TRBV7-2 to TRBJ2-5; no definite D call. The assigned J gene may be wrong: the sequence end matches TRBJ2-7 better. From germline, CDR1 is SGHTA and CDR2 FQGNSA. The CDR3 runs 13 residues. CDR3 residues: CASIPSGPCEQYF. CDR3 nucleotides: TGTGCCAGCATTCCCTCCGGGCCCTGCGAGCAGTACTTC.

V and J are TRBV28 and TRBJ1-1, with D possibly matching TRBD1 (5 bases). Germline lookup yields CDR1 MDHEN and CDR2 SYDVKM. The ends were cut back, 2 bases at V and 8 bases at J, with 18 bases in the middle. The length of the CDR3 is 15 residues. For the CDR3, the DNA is TGTGCCAGCAGTTTACTCGCAGGGAGGCGCGCCGAAGCTTTCTTT. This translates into CASSLLAGRRAEAFF.

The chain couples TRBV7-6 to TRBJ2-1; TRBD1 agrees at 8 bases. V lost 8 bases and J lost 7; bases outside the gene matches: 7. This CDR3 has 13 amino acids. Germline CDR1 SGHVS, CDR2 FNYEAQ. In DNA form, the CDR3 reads TGTGCCAGCTCGACAGGGGTTATTAATGAGCAGTTCTTC. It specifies CASSTGVINEQFF.

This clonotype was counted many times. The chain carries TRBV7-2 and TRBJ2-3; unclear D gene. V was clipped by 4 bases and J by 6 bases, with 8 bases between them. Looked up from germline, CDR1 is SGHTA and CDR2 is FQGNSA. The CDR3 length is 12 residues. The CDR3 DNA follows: TGTGCCAGCAGCTCCAATCGGGATACGCAGTATTTT. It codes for CASSSNRDTQYF.

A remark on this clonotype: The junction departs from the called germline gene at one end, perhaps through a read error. The CDR3 sequence: CSVVRVFDSTDTQNF. The CDR3 DNA sequence: TGCAGCGTTGTTAGGGTGTTTGATTCCACAGATACGCAGAATTTT. The J gene is TRBJ2-3, the V gene TRBV29-1; D remains unclear. The CDR3 consists of 15 residues. In germline, CDR1 is SQVTM, CDR2 ANQGSEA.

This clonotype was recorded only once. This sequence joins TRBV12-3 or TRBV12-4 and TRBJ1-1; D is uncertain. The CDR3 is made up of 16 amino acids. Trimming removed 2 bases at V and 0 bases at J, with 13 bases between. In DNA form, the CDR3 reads TGTGCCAGCAGTTTATCCGGGAACGGCATGAACACTGAAGCTTTCTTT. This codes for CASSLSGNGMNTEAFF.

The CDR3 DNA reads TGCAGTGCCAGAACCCCCGACATGGGTGGCTACACCTTC. Its translation: CSARTPDMGGYTF. The V and J genes are TRBV20-1 and TRBJ1-2, with D unresolved. Germline V gene lookup returns CDR1 DFQATT and CDR2 SNEGSKA (reference sequence). The CDR3 runs 13 residues. V shed 6 bases and J shed 7 bases, with 18 bases lying between them.

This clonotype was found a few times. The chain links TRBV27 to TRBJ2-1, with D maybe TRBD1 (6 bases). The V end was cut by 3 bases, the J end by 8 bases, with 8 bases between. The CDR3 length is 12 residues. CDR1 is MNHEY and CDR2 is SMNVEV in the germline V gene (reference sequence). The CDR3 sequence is CASSFRGDEQFF. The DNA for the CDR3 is TGTGCCAGCAGTTTCAGGGGCGATGAGCAGTTCTTC.